This TCR beta chain stems from a study of identifying expanded T cells in peripheral blood (dated by TCRdb to between 2018 and 2021). About the study as a whole: Technical replicates were generated by sequencing separate aliquots of the same genomic DNA pool, and four replicates were compared pairwise. What the research found in general, with its limitations: Between technical replicates the binomial model flagged around 1.2 differentially abundant clones, whereas over about two weeks the binomial model flagged about 15 and over roughly 4 weeks 19 to 20. Across all healthy donors, variance in clone template counts between roughly 2-week samples was found to increase significantly with total template count. Across all healthy-donor time intervals, the beta-binomial model significantly cut both the number of clones called differentially abundant and the false-positive rate. The authors expected that over much longer intervals, such as months to years, biological variance in healthy repertoires might increase even further.

As to this clone: Its antigen specificity is not known. Nothing much larger sits one base from this clone, and base qualities are not available.

During the collection period, no immune events, such as infections, were documented for the healthy donors. Time-dependent variance in a beta-binomial model of T-cell clone differential abundance was calibrated using healthy-donor blood repertoires as a training cohort. There were around ten healthy donors in the training cohort, of whom 3 were female and 7 were male. Donor ages ranged from about 25 to 70 years, with an average of around 43 years. Whole blood was collected from each healthy donor at three time points spaced about two weeks apart and obtained from a commercial supplier. Genomic DNA was extracted from unsorted whole blood for immunosequencing. The immunoSEQ Assay, which relies on bias-controlled multiplex PCR amplification of genomic DNA, was used to profile TCRbeta CDR3 regions. In the paper's pipeline: The absolute abundance of each unique TCRbeta CDR3 region was quantified after sequences were collapsed and filtered. Differential abundance was tested with two models: a binomial (Fisher-equivalent) model and a beta-binomial model that adds time-dependent variance fitted from healthy donors. Clones with fewer than 5 combined templates were removed, and differential abundance was called for clones with a Benjamini-Hochberg FDR below 0.01. In the beta-binomial model, variance was expressed as a function of the total template count across the two samples, in the form v = (b*log(k)+a)^2. Sourced from immuneACCESS, this table was stored by TCRdb with only in-frame sequences that have V and J called. A share of the clones is absent; for the studies checked, an unresolved V gene accounts for under half, and the remainder has no known explanation. Clonal size and the V and J genes are those of that table, whereas D and trimming came from the DNA. The sample table contains around 100,000 clones; only one count was recorded for 70% to 90% of them. The ten largest clonotypes hold around an eighth of the sample.

The CDR3 spans 14 residues, from the cysteine through the phenylalanine. CDR3 DNA is the only sequence kept; it has 42 bases, read in frame from the first base. The germline V end is reduced by 5 bases and the J end by 3 bases; junction bases left unmatched: 6. As encoded in the germline V gene, CDR1 is SGHTA while CDR2 is FQGTGA. The receptor chain draws on TRBV7-3 and TRBJ1-1, and 7 junction bases match TRBD1. What was sequenced was blood. The source of this sequence is a person aged 18 to 70 in good health. The CDR3 corresponds to CASSHRQGDTEAFF. The base sequence is TGTGCCAGCAGCCACAGACAGGGAGACACTGAAGCTTTCTTT.